This TCR beta chain originates from a study of T cells expressing NK-cell markers. Overall study: In the group of eight sequenced donors, seven were HCMV-seropositive and one was seronegative.

With UMIs, 5'RACE template switching was used to make TCR beta cDNA. TCRdb reanalyzed the 5' RACE reads, giving one entry per CDR3 protein sequence and no DNA. The repertoire shows approximately 550,000 distinct CDR3 sequences; the top ten hold about 3.6%. Findings and caveats of the study: Similarly, these clonotypes led the CD3+CD56-NKG2C+ fraction as well in several donors.

Points on this clonotype: Its specificity is unknown.

CDR3 length: 19 residues. Germline V gene lookup returns CDR1 SQVTM and CDR2 ANQGSEA. The receptor was derived from a young man in good health. Sequenced input: blood T cells: a sorted CD56 or NKG2C T cell subset, CD4+ or CD8+ T cells, or bulk PBMC T cells (not recorded which). The chain recombines TRBV29-1 with TRBJ2-1; the TCRdb D gene call, TRBD2, has no DNA to confirm it. CDR3 amino acids: CSVEEGRAGRINGYNEQFF.